The 21 T cell receptor beta chains given below trace back to one sample, sequenced in a study of Graves' ophthalmopathy and Graves' hyperthyroidism. RNA transcripts yielded amplified TCR beta CDR3 regions. In the first round, RT-PCR was carried out with HTBI primers, and a multiplex PCR formed the second round. MiXCR, applied by TCRdb to the multiplex PCR reads, yields one record per CDR3 protein. The table has under 350,000 distinct CDR3 sequences, about 17% seen once. What was sequenced was peripheral blood. The receptor set was obtained from an adult man with Graves' ophthalmopathy.

This clonotype was observed many times. J is TRBJ1-2 and V is TRBV20-1; D not resolved. The germline V and J ends were trimmed by 3 bases and 4 bases, with 21 bases remaining between them. Germline lookup yields CDR1 DFQATT and CDR2 SNEGSKA (reference sequence). This CDR3 is 16 amino acids long. CDR3 in DNA: TGCAGTGCTAGCTCCTCCCTCATGGGCGCGGGCTATGGCTACACCTTC. This translates into CSASSSLMGAGYGYTF.

This clonotype was seen a handful of times. This rearrangement joins TRBV6-5 to TRBJ2-2; TRBD1 might be the D (5 bases). V was trimmed by 2 bases and J by 8 bases, leaving 6 bases between them. CDR3 length: 12 residues. Germline V gene lookup returns CDR1 MNHEY and CDR2 SVGAGI. The CDR3 DNA reads as TGTGCCAGCAGTTACAGGGGTGGGGAGCTGTTTTTT. Its protein is CASSYRGGELFF.

This clonotype appeared many times. The genes are TRBV11-1 and TRBJ2-5; D may be TRBD1 (5 bases). Germline V gene data show CDR1 as SGHAT and CDR2 as FQDESV (reference sequence). Trimming cost V 5 bases and J 5 bases, with 15 bases left between them. The CDR3 totals 14 residues. The CDR3 region is CASSLETEEETQYF. The CDR3 DNA follows: TGTGCCAGCAGCCTCGAGACAGAGGAGGAGACCCAGTACTTC.

This clonotype has a count of ten or more. This chain joins TRBV28 and TRBJ2-7, with 11 bases that match TRBD1. V lost 5 bases and J lost 6; bases outside the gene matches: 6. Germline V gene data show CDR1 as MDHEN and CDR2 as SYDVKM. CDR3 size: 14 residues. This CDR3 is CASSRTGGEAEQYF. The CDR3 DNA sequence: TGTGCCAGCAGTCGGACAGGGGGCGAAGCCGAGCAGTACTTC.

This clonotype showed up many times. The chain recombines TRBV12-3 or TRBV12-4 with TRBJ1-1, with D unresolved. The CDR3 spans 14 residues. V was cut by 3 bases and J by 0 bases, with 8 bases left in between. DNA for the CDR3: TGTGCCAGCAGTTTGGGAGCATTGAACACTGAAGCTTTCTTT. Translated, it gives CASSLGALNTEAFF.

This clonotype was observed many times. The chain joins TRBV30 to TRBJ2-7; 7 nucleotides align to TRBD1. V lost 8 bases to trimming and J lost 6 bases; unmatched junction nucleotides: 7. Germline V gene sequence: CDR1 GTSNPN, CDR2 SVGIG (reference sequence). The CDR3 spans 11 residues. DNA for the CDR3: TGTGCCGGGGACAGATGGGGCGAGCAGTACTTC. Translation: CAGDRWGEQYF. The whole variable domain, filled in from reference TRBV30 and TRBJ2-7, reads SQTIHQWPATLVQPVGSPLSLECTVEGTSNPNLYWYRQAAGRGLQLLFYSVGIGQISSEVPQNLSASRPQDRQFILSSKKLLLSDSGFYLCAGDRWGEQYFGPGTRLTVT.

A note on this clonotype: The junction and the germline gene differ at one end; a read error may be behind it. This chain links TRBV20-1 with TRBJ1-5; D perhaps matches TRBD1 (6 bases). This CDR3 is built from 13 residues. Germline lookup yields CDR1 DFQATT and CDR2 SNEGSKA (reference sequence). The CDR3 nucleotides read TGCAGTGCTAGACCGGACAGTAATCAGCCCCAGCCTTTT. Translated: CSARPDSNQPQPF.

This clonotype was counted at least ten times. This rearrangement joins TRBV6-9 to TRBJ1-2, with a tentative D call TRBD1 (6 bases). The CDR3 consists of 16 residues. The V end was cut by 3 bases, the J end by 6 bases, with 20 bases between. CDR1 and CDR2 from the germline V gene are MNHGY and SVAAGI. The CDR3 DNA follows: TGTGCCAGCAGTTACGCGACAGGCGACTTTTCGGATGGCTACACCTTC. It translates to CASSYATGDFSDGYTF.

Regarding this clonotype: The junction does not match germline at one end; this may be a read error. CDR3 loop: CASSFVGQTGETQYF. CDR3 nucleotides: TGTGCCAGCAGCTTCGTCGGCCAAACGGGGGAGACACAGTACTTC. The genes are TRBV7-2 and TRBJ2-5; maybe TRBD2 (6 bases). Germline values: CDR1 SGHTA, CDR2 FQGNSA. The CDR3 sequence is 15 residues long.

This clonotype was detected many times. The CDR3 loop reads CASSYPTGVGETQYF. Written as DNA, the CDR3 is TGTGCCAGCAGTTACCCGACAGGGGTGGGGGAGACCCAGTACTTC. V is TRBV6-2 or TRBV6-3 and J is TRBJ2-5, with TRBD1 matching 8 bases. This CDR3 contains 15 residues. The junction had 7 bases not matched to a gene; V was cut back by 2 bases and J by 5 bases. The germline gives CDR1 MNHEY, CDR2 SVGEGT.

This clonotype has a count of ten or more. V gene TRBV12-3 or TRBV12-4 combines with J gene TRBJ1-1, with D possibly matching TRBD1 (5 bases). The CDR3 sequence is 12 residues long. V was pared by 4 bases and J by 8 bases, with 11 bases between. The CDR3 DNA follows: TGTGCCAGCAGTTACGGGACGGACGAAGCTTTCTTT. This sequence encodes CASSYGTDEAFF.

In this sample, this clonotype turned up many times. V is TRBV7-8 and J is TRBJ2-3, with TRBD2 as a possible D gene (6 bases). The V gene lost 4 bases and the J gene lost 2 bases, with 16 bases spanning the gap. The CDR3 has 16 residues. CDR1 and CDR2 from the germline V gene are SGHVS and FQNEAQ. This chain's CDR3 is CASSSRDSRVTDTQYF. In DNA, the CDR3 is TGTGCCAGCAGCTCAAGGGACTCCAGGGTCACAGATACGCAGTATTTT.

The CDR3 bases are TGTGCCAGCAGTTCCGCCTCCGCCGGTGGCTACACCTTC. Translated: CASSSASAGGYTF. The chain has TRBV27 and TRBJ1-2; D unclear. V was cut by 4 bases and J by 7 bases, with 13 bases left in between. From germline, CDR1 is MNHEY and CDR2 SMNVEV (reference sequence). The CDR3 contains 13 residues.

Of note for this clonotype: At one end, the junction sequence differs from germline, possibly due to a read error. The rearrangement links TRBV15 to TRBJ1-2; the D is unclear. The germline CDR1 and CDR2 sequences are LNHNV and YYDKDF (reference sequence). The CDR3 extends over 13 amino acids. For the CDR3, the DNA is TGTGCCACCAGCTGCGAAGGCCTAGGAGGCTACAGCTTC. Its protein product is CATSCEGLGGYSF.

In this sample, this clonotype turned up many times. This sequence joins TRBV6-1 and TRBJ2-4; D may be TRBD1 (6 bases). Per germline, CDR1 MNHNS and CDR2 SASEGT. Trimming pared 5 bases from V and 2 bases from J, leaving 19 bases between. This CDR3 region has 17 residues. The DNA for the CDR3 is TGTGCCAGCAGTCCCTCTCCGGGACAACGAACCAAAAACATTCAGTACTTC. Translating gives CASSPSPGQRTKNIQYF.

This clonotype was recorded at least ten times. The CDR3 loop is CAWGQAVVGEQYF. In nucleotides, the CDR3 is TGTGCCTGGGGACAGGCCGTTGTGGGCGAGCAGTACTTC. This chain links TRBV30 with TRBJ2-7; TRBD1 matches at 7 bases. Germline V gene data show CDR1 as GTSNPN and CDR2 as SVGIG (reference sequence). After removal of 5 bases from V and 6 bases from J, the junction contained 10 bases not matched to a gene. CDR3 length: 13 amino acids. Supplemented by reference TRBV30 and TRBJ2-7, the full variable domain reads SQTIHQWPATLVQPVGSPLSLECTVEGTSNPNLYWYRQAAGRGLQLLFYSVGIGQISSEVPQNLSASRPQDRQFILSSKKLLLSDSGFYLCAWGQAVVGEQYFGPGTRLTVT.

The chain couples TRBV30 to TRBJ2-3, with unresolved D. V was cut by 2 bases and J by 4 bases, with 10 bases left in between. The CDR3 sequence is 13 residues long. Germline loops: CDR1 GTSNPN, CDR2 SVGIG (reference sequence). CDR3 nucleotide sequence: TGTGCCTGGAGTCAGAAGACGCCAGATACGCAGTATTTT. The encoded protein is CAWSQKTPDTQYF.

J is TRBJ2-2 and V is TRBV23-1; 10 bases are a match to TRBD2. TRBV23-1 qualifies as an ORF whose function is uncertain. V lost 4 bases to trimming and J lost 0 bases; unmatched junction nucleotides: 14. This CDR3 region has 20 residues. The CDR3 here is CASSPRFSRGLAANTGELFF. The CDR3 bases are TGCGCCAGCAGTCCGAGGTTCAGCAGAGGACTAGCGGCGAACACCGGGGAGCTGTTTTTT.

This clonotype was counted only a few times. The chain couples TRBV7-2 to TRBJ1-1; possible D gene TRBD1, 5 bases. The germline V gene encodes CDR1 SGHTA and CDR2 FQGNSA. This CDR3 is 15 amino acids long. V shed 1 base and J shed 0 bases, with 9 bases lying between them. This CDR3 reads CASSLVQGMNTEAFF. The CDR3 DNA is TGTGCCAGCAGCTTAGTCCAGGGTATGAACACTGAAGCTTTCTTT.

There are a few counts of this clonotype. This may arise from a read error, as a much more abundant clone is one base away. This rearrangement joins TRBV30 to TRBJ1-1, with D unresolved. Trimming shortened V by 3 bases and J by 1 base, and 9 bases separated the two germline ends. The CDR3 length is 13 residues. The germline V gene has CDR1 GTSNPN and CDR2 SVGIG (reference sequence). Here the CDR3 reads CAWSLFRNTEAFF. The CDR3 DNA reads TGTGCCTGGAGCCTGTTCCGGAACACTGAAGCTTTCTTT. Drawing the rest from reference TRBV30 and TRBJ1-1, the complete variable domain is SQTIHQWPATLVQPVGSPLSLECTVEGTSNPNLYWYRQAAGRGLQLLFYSVGIGQISSEVPQNLSASRPQDRQFILSSKKLLLSDSGFYLCAWSLFRNTEAFFGQGTRLTVV.

This clonotype was counted ten times or more. J is TRBJ2-7 and V is TRBV4-2, with TRBD2 matching over 15 bases. The CDR3 contains 16 residues. The ends lost 2 bases at V and 7 bases at J; junction bases unmatched: 6. CDR1 is LGHNA, CDR2 YNFKEQ, per germline. The CDR3 here is CASSQTPGLAGGEQYF. As DNA, the CDR3 is TGTGCCAGCAGCCAAACCCCGGGACTAGCGGGAGGTGAGCAGTACTTC.